The clone carrying this TCR beta chain appeared many times. Its antigen is unidentified. TCR beta CDR3 region amplification was performed from RNA transcripts. The HTBI primer set drove a first-round RT-PCR of the TCR CDR3. TCRdb called the multiplex PCR reads again in MiXCR, with one record for every CDR3 protein. Of 150,000 or so distinct CDR3 sequences listed, roughly a fifth are singletons. This entry comes from a study of T cells in Graves' hyperthyroidism and ophthalmopathy. The study, taken as a whole, reports: The blood repertoire included most of the expanded thyroid clonotypes above 0.001.

This CDR3 is 13 amino acids long. Germline CDR1 is SNHLY and CDR2 is FYNNEI. The ends lost 6 bases at V and 9 bases at J; junction bases unmatched: 7. Orbital computed tomography and thyroid ultrasound, together with serum TRAb and thyroxine and clinical symptoms, were used for diagnoses. This chain joins TRBV2 and TRBJ2-4; 8 bases fit TRBD2. Source material: blood. The TCR comes from a woman between 45 and 65 years old with Graves' hyperthyroidism that later progressed to Graves' ophthalmopathy. CDR3 in amino acids: CASSAGLAGIQYF. DNA of the CDR3: TGTGCCAGCAGCGCTGGACTAGCAGGCATTCAGTACTTC.